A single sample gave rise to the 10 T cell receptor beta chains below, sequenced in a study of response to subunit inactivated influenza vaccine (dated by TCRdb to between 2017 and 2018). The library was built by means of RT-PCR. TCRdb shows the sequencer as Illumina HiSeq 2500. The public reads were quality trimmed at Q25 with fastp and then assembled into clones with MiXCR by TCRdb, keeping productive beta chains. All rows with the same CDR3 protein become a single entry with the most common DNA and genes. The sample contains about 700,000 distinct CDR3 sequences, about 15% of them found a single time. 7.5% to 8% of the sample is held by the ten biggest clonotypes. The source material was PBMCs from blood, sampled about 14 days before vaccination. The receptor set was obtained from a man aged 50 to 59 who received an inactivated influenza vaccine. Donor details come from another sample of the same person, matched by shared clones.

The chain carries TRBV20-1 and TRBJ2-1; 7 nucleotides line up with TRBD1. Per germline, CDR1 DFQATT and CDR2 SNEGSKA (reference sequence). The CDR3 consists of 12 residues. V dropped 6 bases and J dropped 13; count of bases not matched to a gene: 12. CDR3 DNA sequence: TGCAGTGCCCGAGATGGCGCAGGGGGACAGTTCTTC. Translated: CSARDGAGGQFF.

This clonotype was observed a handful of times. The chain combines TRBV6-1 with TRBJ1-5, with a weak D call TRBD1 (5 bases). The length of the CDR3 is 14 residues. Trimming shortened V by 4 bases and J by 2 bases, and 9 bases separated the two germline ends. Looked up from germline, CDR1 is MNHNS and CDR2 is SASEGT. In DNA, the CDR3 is TGTGCCAGCAGTGCCAGGGACGGCAATCAGCCCCAGCATTTT. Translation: CASSARDGNQPQHF.

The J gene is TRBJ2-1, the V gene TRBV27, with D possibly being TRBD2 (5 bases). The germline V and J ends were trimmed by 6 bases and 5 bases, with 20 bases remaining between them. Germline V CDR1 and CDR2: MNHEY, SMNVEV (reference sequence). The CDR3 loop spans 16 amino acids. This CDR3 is CASSGVFRVSNNEQFF. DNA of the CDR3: TGTGCCAGCAGCGGGGTCTTCCGGGTCTCGAACAATGAGCAGTTCTTC.

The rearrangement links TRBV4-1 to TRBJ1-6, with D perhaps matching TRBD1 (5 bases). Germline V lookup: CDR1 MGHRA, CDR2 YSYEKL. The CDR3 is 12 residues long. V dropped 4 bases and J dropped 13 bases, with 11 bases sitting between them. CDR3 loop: CASSPPGSPLHF. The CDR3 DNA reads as TGCGCCAGCAGCCCCCCAGGGTCGCCCCTCCACTTT.

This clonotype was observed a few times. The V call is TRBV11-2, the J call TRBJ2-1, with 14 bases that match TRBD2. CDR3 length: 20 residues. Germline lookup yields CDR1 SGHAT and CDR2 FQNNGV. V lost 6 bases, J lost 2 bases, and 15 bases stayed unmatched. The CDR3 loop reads CASSRNAGLAGAGPYNEQFF. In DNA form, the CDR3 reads TGTGCCAGCAGTCGAAATGCGGGACTAGCGGGAGCTGGCCCCTACAATGAGCAGTTCTTC.

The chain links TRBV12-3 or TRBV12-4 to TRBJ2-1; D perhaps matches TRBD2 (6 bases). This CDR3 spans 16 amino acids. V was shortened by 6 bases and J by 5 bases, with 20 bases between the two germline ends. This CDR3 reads CASSWEDGTIDNEQFF. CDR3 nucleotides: TGTGCCAGCAGCTGGGAGGACGGAACAATTGACAATGAGCAGTTCTTC.

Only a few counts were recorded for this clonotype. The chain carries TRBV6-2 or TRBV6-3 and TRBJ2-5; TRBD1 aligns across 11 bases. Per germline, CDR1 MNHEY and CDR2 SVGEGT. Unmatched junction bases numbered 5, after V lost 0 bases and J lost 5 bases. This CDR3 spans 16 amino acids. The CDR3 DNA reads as TGTGCCAGCAGTTACTCGGACAGGGGGCGCATGGAGACCCAGTACTTC. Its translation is CASSYSDRGRMETQYF.

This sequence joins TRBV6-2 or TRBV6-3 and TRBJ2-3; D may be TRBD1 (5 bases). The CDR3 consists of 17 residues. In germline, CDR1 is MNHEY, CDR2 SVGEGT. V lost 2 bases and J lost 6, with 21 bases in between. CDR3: CASSYGAAVAPRDTQYF. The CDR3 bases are TGTGCCAGCAGTTACGGGGCTGCTGTGGCCCCCAGGGATACGCAGTATTTT.

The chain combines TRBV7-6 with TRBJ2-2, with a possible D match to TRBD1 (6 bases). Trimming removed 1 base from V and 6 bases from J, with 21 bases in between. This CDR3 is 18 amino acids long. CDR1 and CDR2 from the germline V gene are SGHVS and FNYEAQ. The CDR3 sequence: CASSLGTTGGSRAGELFF. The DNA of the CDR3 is TGTGCCAGCAGCTTAGGGACGACAGGTGGCTCCCGGGCCGGGGAGCTGTTTTTT.

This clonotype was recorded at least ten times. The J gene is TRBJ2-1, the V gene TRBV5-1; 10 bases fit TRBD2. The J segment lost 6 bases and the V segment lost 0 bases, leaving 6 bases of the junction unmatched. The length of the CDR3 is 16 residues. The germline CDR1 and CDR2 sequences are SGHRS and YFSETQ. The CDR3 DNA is TGCGCCAGCAGCTTGGTTCCAGCGGGAGGGCCCAATGAGCAGTTCTTC. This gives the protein CASSLVPAGGPNEQFF.